The source of this TCR beta chain is a study of blood T cell repertoires in COVID-19. The overall study: The samples span acute and convalescent COVID-19 from the United States, Italy and Spain. The analysed material was cDNA or gDNA that came from T cells, B-cell-depleted T cells, or PBMCs.

V lost 8 bases and J 2 bases, leaving 13 bases between the germline ends. The CDR3 has 13 residues. The germline CDR1 and CDR2 sequences are LGHDT and YNNKEL (reference sequence). Assay: immunoSEQ multiplex PCR; the TCRdb copy retains only in-frame clones and omits some. This sample carries 110,000 to 150,000 clones, approximately 78% of them seen once, and the ten largest clones take 4%. The V call is TRBV3-1 (or the pseudogene TRBV3-2), the J call TRBJ2-7; D remains ambiguous. The TCR sequence derives from a woman older than 75 with acute or convalescent COVID-19. Specimen: peripheral blood. CDR3 residues: CASYSGSTYEQYF. For the CDR3, the DNA is TGTGCCAGCTACTCCGGGTCTACCTACGAGCAGTACTTC.